The sequence of this T cell receptor beta chain was determined in a study of blood T cell repertoires in COVID-19. Original processing notes: Estimation of nucleated cell counts was performed using reference gene primer amplification. The data were produced by immunoSEQ multiplex PCR, yet TCRdb's version contains in-frame clones alone and is incomplete. D and trimming were read from the DNA, whereas the V and J calls and clone size are those reported in that table. The data show about 190,000 clones, with approximately 84% seen just once and less than 6.5% held by the top ten. Per germline, CDR1 LNHDA and CDR2 SQIVND (reference sequence). CDR3 length: 12 residues. Trimming cost V 5 bases and J 6 bases, with 7 bases left between them.

Sequences were obtained from peripheral blood. The genes are TRBV19 and TRBJ2-2; no firm D call. The origin of this receptor is a woman between 70 and 85 years old with active or convalescent COVID-19. The CDR3 region has the DNA TGTGCCAGTAGTTTAAGCCCCGGGGAGCTGTTTTTT. Translated, it gives CASSLSPGELFF.